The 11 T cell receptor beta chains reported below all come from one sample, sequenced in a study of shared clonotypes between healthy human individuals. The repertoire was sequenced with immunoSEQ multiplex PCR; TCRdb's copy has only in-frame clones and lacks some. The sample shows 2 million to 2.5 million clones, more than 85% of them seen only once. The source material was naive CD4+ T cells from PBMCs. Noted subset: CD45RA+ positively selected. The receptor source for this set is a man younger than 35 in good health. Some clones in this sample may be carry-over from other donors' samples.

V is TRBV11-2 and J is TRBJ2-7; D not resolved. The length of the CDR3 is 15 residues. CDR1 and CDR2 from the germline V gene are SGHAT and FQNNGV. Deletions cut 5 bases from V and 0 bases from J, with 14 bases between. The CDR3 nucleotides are TGTGCCAGCAGCCCAGAGGTGTCCTTCTCCTACGAGCAGTACTTC. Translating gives CASSPEVSFSYEQYF.

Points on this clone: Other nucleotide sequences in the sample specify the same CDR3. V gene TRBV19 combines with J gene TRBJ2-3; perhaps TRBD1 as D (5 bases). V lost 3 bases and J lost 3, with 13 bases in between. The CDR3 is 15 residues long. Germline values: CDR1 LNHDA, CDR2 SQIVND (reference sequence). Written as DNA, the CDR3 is TGTGCCAGTAGTATTGGTACAGGTCTGACAGATACGCAGTATTTT. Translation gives CASSIGTGLTDTQYF. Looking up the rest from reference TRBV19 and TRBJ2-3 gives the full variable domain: DGGITQSPKYLFRKEGQNVTLSCEQNLNHDAMYWYRQDPGQGLRLIYYSQIVNDFQKGDIAEGYSVSREKKESFPLTVTSAQKNPTAFYLCASSIGTGLTDTQYFGPGTRLTVL.

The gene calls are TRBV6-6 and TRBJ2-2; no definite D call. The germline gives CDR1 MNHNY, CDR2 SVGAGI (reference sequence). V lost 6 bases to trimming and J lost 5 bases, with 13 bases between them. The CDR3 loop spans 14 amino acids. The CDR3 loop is CASRLLLSTGELFF. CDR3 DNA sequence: TGTGCCAGCAGGCTCTTACTCTCGACCGGGGAGCTGTTTTTT.

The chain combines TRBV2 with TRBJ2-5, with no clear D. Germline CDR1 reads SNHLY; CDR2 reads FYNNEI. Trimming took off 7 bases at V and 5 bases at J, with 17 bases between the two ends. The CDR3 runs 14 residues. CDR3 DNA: TGTGCCAGCAAACCGCGACCGGAAAGGGAGACCCAGTACTTC. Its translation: CASKPRPERETQYF.

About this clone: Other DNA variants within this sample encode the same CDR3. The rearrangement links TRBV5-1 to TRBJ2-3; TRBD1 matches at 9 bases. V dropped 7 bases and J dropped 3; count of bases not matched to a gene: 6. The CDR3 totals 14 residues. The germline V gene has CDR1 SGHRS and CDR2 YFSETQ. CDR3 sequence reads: CASRPGQGTDTQYF. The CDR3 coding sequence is TGCGCCAGCCGACCGGGACAGGGAACAGATACGCAGTATTTT. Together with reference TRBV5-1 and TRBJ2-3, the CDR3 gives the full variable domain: KAGVTQTPRYLIKTRGQQVTLSCSPISGHRSVSWYQQTPGQGLQFLFEYFSETQRNKGNFPGRFSGRQFSNSRSEMNVSTLELGDSALYLCASRPGQGTDTQYFGPGTRLTVL.

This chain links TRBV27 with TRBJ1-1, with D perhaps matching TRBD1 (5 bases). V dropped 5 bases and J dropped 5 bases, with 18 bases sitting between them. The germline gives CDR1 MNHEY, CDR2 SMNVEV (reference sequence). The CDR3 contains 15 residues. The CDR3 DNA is TGTGCCAGCAGTCGAACCAGGGTTTACGGGACTGAAGCTTTCTTT. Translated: CASSRTRVYGTEAFF.

DNA for the CDR3: TGTGCCAGCAGCTTGGGGGCAAACTGGAACACTGAAGCTTTCTTT. Amino acid sequence: CASSLGANWNTEAFF. The chain couples TRBV5-6 to TRBJ1-1, with unresolved D. Germline V gene data show CDR1 as SGHDT and CDR2 as YYEEEE. With 0 bases removed from V and 1 base from J, the gap between germline ends came to 10 bases. The CDR3 totals 15 residues.

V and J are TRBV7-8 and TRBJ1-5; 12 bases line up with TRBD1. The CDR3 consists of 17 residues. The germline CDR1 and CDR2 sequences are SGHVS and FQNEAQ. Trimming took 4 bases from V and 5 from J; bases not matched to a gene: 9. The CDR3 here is CASSYRRDRGPDQPQHF. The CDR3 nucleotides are TGTGCCAGCAGCTACCGTCGGGACAGGGGGCCTGATCAGCCCCAGCATTTT.

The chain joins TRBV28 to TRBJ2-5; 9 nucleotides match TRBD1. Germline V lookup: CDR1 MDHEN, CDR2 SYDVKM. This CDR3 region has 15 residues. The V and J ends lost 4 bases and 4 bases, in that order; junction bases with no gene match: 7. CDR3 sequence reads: CASSSDRGERETQYF. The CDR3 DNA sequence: TGTGCCAGCAGTTCGGACAGGGGAGAAAGAGAGACCCAGTACTTC.

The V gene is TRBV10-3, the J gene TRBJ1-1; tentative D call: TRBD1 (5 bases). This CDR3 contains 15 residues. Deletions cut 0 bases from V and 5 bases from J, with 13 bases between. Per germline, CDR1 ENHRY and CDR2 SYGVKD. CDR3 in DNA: TGTGCCATCAGTGAGTCGGCAGGGAGTGATACTGAAGCTTTCTTT. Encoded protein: CAISESAGSDTEAFF.

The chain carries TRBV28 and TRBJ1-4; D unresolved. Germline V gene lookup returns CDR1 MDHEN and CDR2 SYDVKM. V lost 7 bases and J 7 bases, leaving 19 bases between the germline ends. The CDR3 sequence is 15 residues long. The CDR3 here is CASIESRGSGEKLFF. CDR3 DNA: TGTGCCAGCATTGAGTCACGGGGTTCAGGTGAAAAACTGTTTTTT.